These T cell receptor beta chains were read from a single sample in a study of CD8 T cells in Susac syndrome. TCRdb redid the calling of the immunoSEQ multiplex PCR reads with MiXCR, one entry per CDR3 protein. The table includes 80,000 to 90,000 distinct CDR3 sequences, just under 95% detected once. The sequenced sample was CD8+ T cells from PBMCs. Receptors originate from a human donor with Susac syndrome. Each CDR3 is given with its conserved first and last residue. A D gene is named only where the DNA matches it firmly. Only some rows state a clone size, as once, few, many or a class for expanded clones.

d_gene	v_gene	j_gene	abundance	CDR3aa	CDR3nt
NA	TRBV7-8	TRBJ2-1	few	CASSLEGNEQFF	TGTGCCAGCAGCTTAGAGGGCAATGAGCAGTTCTTC
TRBD2	TRBV7-8	TRBJ2-5	NA	CASSPPIAGAVQETQYF	TGTGCCAGCAGCCCCCCCATAGCGGGGGCGGTCCAAGAGACCCAGTACTTC
NA	TRBV20-1	TRBJ2-4	NA	CSAPAVLAKNIQYF	TGCAGTGCCCCTGCAGTACTAGCCAAAAACATTCAGTACTTC
TRBD2	TRBV7-8	TRBJ2-1	NA	CASRGLAGVGNEQFF	TGTGCCAGCAGGGGACTAGCGGGAGTAGGTAATGAGCAGTTCTTC
NA	TRBV2	TRBJ2-3	NA	CASRRLAGDTQYF	TGTGCCAGCAGAAGGTTGGCGGGGGATACGCAGTATTTT
NA	TRBV7-8	TRBJ2-1	once	CASKVTSGPYNEQFF	TGTGCCAGCAAGGTCACGAGCGGACCCTACAATGAGCAGTTCTTC
NA	TRBV4-3	TRBJ2-4	NA	CASSHTPITGGLAKNIQYF	TGCGCCAGCAGCCACACACCAATCACTGGCGGTCTAGCCAAAAACATTCAGTACTTC
NA	TRBV24-1	TRBJ2-2	NA	CATQPGDTGELFF	TGTGCCACCCAACCAGGGGACACCGGGGAGCTGTTTTTT
NA	TRBV7-8	TRBJ1-4	NA	CASSLTNEKLFF	TGTGCCAGCAGCTTGACTAATGAAAAACTGTTTTTT
NA	TRBV27	TRBJ2-7	NA	CASQTNSYEQYF	TGTGCCAGCCAGACAAATTCCTACGAGCAGTACTTC
NA	TRBV30	TRBJ1-1	once	CAWRAPDLGTEAFF	TGTGCCTGGAGGGCTCCTGACTTAGGCACTGAAGCTTTCTTT
NA	TRBV29-1	TRBJ1-1	NA	CSVETGNTEAFF	TGCAGCGTTGAGACAGGGAACACTGAAGCTTTCTTT
TRBD2	TRBV20-1	TRBJ2-3	NA	CSARGWGLVADTQYF	TGCAGTGCTAGAGGATGGGGACTAGTGGCAGATACGCAGTATTTT
NA	TRBV20-1	TRBJ2-1	NA	CSARIADSYNEQFF	TGCAGTGCTAGAATAGCGGACTCCTACAATGAGCAGTTCTTC
TRBD2	TRBV28	TRBJ2-3	NA	CASSLRGLAETDTQYF	TGTGCCAGCAGTTTAAGAGGACTAGCTGAGACAGATACGCAGTATTTT
NA	TRBV29-1	TRBJ2-7	NA	CSVVWRDVYEQYF	TGCAGCGTTGTTTGGCGGGATGTCTACGAGCAGTACTTC
NA	TRBV29-1	TRBJ2-5	NA	CSVEFSLSYQETQYF	TGCAGCGTAGAATTTAGCCTCTCTTACCAAGAGACCCAGTACTTC
NA	TRBV20-1	TRBJ2-5	once	CSASRLVLARETQYF	TGCAGTGCTAGCCGACTTGTGCTAGCCCGGGAGACCCAGTACTTC
NA	TRBV29-1	TRBJ2-5	NA	CSVPAGETQYF	TGCAGCGTTCCAGCGGGAGAGACCCAGTACTTC
NA	TRBV9	TRBJ2-5	NA	CASSAGTVAGETQYF	TGTGCCAGCAGCGCCGGGACAGTAGCGGGGGAGACCCAGTACTTC
NA	TRBV20-1	TRBJ2-3	once	CSATSDGTPPAYTDTQYF	TGCAGTGCCACGAGCGACGGGACCCCCCCCGCCTACACAGATACGCAGTATTTT
TRBD2	TRBV28	TRBJ2-1	NA	CASSTLAGVRSYNEQFF	TGTGCCAGCAGTACCCTAGCGGGAGTACGGTCCTACAATGAGCAGTTCTTC
NA	TRBV20-1	TRBJ2-7	NA	CSASSGESSYEQYF	TGCAGTGCTAGTAGCGGTGAGAGCTCCTACGAGCAGTACTTC
NA	TRBV5-4	TRBJ2-1	NA	CASSWGSDANEQFF	TGTGCCAGCAGCTGGGGCAGTGACGCGAATGAGCAGTTCTTC
NA	TRBV20-1	TRBJ1-1	NA	CSARDRGLGAEAFF	TGCAGTGCTAGAGATCGGGGATTGGGCGCTGAAGCTTTCTTT
NA	TRBV4-3	TRBJ1-2	NA	CASSQDLTYGYTF	TGCGCCAGCAGCCAAGATCTCACCTATGGCTACACCTTC
NA	TRBV12-3/TRBV12-4	TRBJ1-2	NA	CASSFTTNYGYTF	TGTGCCAGCAGTTTTACGACAAACTATGGCTACACCTTC
NA	TRBV29-1	TRBJ2-5	NA	CSVEEGTQETQYF	TGCAGCGTTGAGGAAGGGACCCAAGAGACCCAGTACTTC
NA	TRBV7-9	TRBJ2-2	NA	CASIPVDPGELFF	TGTGCCAGTATTCCCGTCGATCCCGGGGAGCTGTTTTTT
NA	TRBV11-3	TRBJ2-2	NA	CASSPDLNTGELFF	TGTGCCAGCAGCCCCGACCTGAACACCGGGGAGCTGTTTTTT
TRBD2	TRBV9	TRBJ2-2	NA	CASSVSGSIRLGELFF	TGTGCCAGCAGCGTAAGCGGGAGCATCAGACTCGGGGAGCTGTTTTTT
TRBD1	TRBV9	TRBJ2-7	NA	CASSSQGSSYEQYF	TGTGCCAGCAGCTCACAGGGGAGTTCCTACGAGCAGTACTTC
NA	TRBV20-1	TRBJ1-1	NA	CSARDSGDGSEAFF	TGCAGTGCTAGAGATTCGGGGGACGGGTCTGAAGCTTTCTTT
NA	TRBV6-6	TRBJ2-3	NA	CATRRLEDTQYF	TGTGCCACCCGACGGCTAGAAGATACGCAGTATTTT
TRBD1	TRBV5-1	TRBJ2-7	NA	CASSSGTGGLEQYF	TGCGCCAGCAGCTCCGGGACAGGGGGGCTCGAGCAGTACTTC
TRBD2	TRBV6-2/TRBV6-3	TRBJ2-7	NA	CASRVIREGLYEQYF	TGTGCCAGCAGAGTAATCCGGGAGGGCCTCTACGAGCAGTACTTC
NA	TRBV9	TRBJ2-1	NA	CASTRGGGLRHEQFF	TGTGCCAGCACACGAGGTGGAGGACTGAGACACGAGCAGTTCTTC
NA	TRBV27	TRBJ1-1	NA	CASKDGFYTEAFF	TGTGCCTCCAAGGACGGGTTCTACACTGAAGCTTTCTTT
NA	TRBV29-1	TRBJ1-1	few	CSVEVNTEAFF	TGCAGCGTTGAGGTCAACACTGAAGCTTTCTTT
NA	TRBV5-6	TRBJ2-5	NA	CASSLVEEETQYF	TGTGCCAGCAGCTTGGTGGAGGAAGAGACCCAGTACTTC
NA	TRBV7-9	TRBJ1-1	NA	CASSLPRTVNTEAFF	TGTGCCAGCAGCTTACCCAGGACGGTGAACACTGAAGCTTTCTTT
NA	TRBV7-9	TRBJ2-7	NA	CAINQGFDYEQYF	TGTGCCATTAACCAGGGGTTTGACTACGAGCAGTACTTC
NA	TRBV27	TRBJ2-3	NA	CASSLFPSLSGTDTQYF	TGTGCCAGCAGTTTATTCCCTAGCCTTTCGGGCACAGATACGCAGTATTTT
TRBD2	TRBV11-2	TRBJ2-7	NA	CASSTGTREYEQYF	TGTGCCAGCAGCACCGGGACTAGAGAATACGAGCAGTACTTC
TRBD1	TRBV30	TRBJ1-1	NA	CAWEGAGGAFF	TGTGCCTGGGAGGGGGCCGGAGGAGCTTTCTTT
TRBD1	TRBV11-2	TRBJ2-3	NA	CASSPVWTGSTDTQYF	TGTGCCAGCAGCCCGGTATGGACAGGAAGCACAGATACGCAGTATTTT
NA	TRBV11-1	TRBJ1-1	NA	CASSTPGNGEAFF	TGTGCCAGCAGTACCCCAGGGAACGGGGAAGCTTTCTTT
TRBD1	TRBV20-1	TRBJ2-7	NA	CSASGGQVYEQYF	TGCAGTGCTAGTGGCGGACAGGTCTACGAGCAGTACTTC
TRBD2	TRBV7-3	TRBJ2-1	NA	CASGIAGGPGEQFF	TGTGCCAGCGGCATAGCGGGAGGGCCCGGAGAGCAGTTCTTC
NA	TRBV7-9	TRBJ2-5	NA	CASSLGVETQYF	TGTGCCAGCAGCTTAGGTGTTGAGACCCAGTACTTC